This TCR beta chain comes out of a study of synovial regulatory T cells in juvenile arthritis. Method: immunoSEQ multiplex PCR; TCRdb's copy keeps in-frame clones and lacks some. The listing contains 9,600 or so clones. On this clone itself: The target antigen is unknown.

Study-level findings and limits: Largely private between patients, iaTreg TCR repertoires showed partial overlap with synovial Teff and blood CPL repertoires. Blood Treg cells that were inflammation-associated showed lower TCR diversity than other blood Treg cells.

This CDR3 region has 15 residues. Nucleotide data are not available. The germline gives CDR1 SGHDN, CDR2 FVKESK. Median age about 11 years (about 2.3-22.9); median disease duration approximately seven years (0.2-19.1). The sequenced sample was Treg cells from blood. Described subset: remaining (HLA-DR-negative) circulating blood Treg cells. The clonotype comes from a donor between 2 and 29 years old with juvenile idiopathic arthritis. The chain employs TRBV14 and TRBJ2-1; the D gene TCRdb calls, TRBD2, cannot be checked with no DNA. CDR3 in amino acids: CASSQAGGSYNEQFF.